The 9 T cell receptor beta chains presented below share a single source sample, sequenced in a study of somatic mutations in cytotoxic T cells in rheumatoid arthritis. The data were produced by immunoSEQ multiplex PCR, yet TCRdb's version contains in-frame clones alone and is incomplete. The sample contains 15,000 to 20,000 clones, roughly four fifths of which appear only once. The sequencing input was CD8+ T cells sorted from blood. The receptors shown here come from a woman between 45 and 65 years old in good health.

The chain couples TRBV6-5 to TRBJ1-5, with D hard to call. This CDR3 has 16 amino acids. Trimming left V 4 bases short and J 0 bases short, with 13 bases between. Per the germline V gene, CDR1 is MNHEY and CDR2 is SVGAGI. The CDR3 DNA follows: TGTGCCAGCAGTTTAGGTGGGTGGCGTAGCAATCAGCCCCAGCATTTT. Its protein product is CASSLGGWRSNQPQHF.

The rearrangement links TRBV9 to TRBJ2-6; weak D call: TRBD2 (5 bases). The V gene lost 1 base and the J gene lost 4 bases, with 9 bases spanning the gap. CDR1 and CDR2 (germline): SGDLS, YYNGEE. This CDR3 is built from 15 residues. CDR3 loop: CASSVWGEGANVLTF. The DNA of the CDR3 is TGTGCCAGCAGCGTATGGGGAGAGGGGGCCAACGTCCTGACTTTC.

The chain uses TRBV13 and TRBJ1-2; TRBD1 matches 7 bases. Trimming cost V 5 bases and J 3 bases; bases outside gene matches: 9. The CDR3 loop spans 15 amino acids. CDR1 and CDR2 from the germline V gene are PRHDT and FYEKMQ (reference sequence). The chain's CDR3 is CASSDQGVWDYGYTF. The CDR3 bases are TGTGCCAGCAGCGACCAGGGGGTCTGGGACTATGGCTACACCTTC.

The chain has TRBV28 and TRBJ1-6; D unclear. V dropped 6 bases and J dropped 3 bases, with 12 bases sitting between them. The length of the CDR3 is 15 residues. The germline V gene encodes CDR1 MDHEN and CDR2 SYDVKM. CDR3 in amino acids: CASSNPRSYNSPLHF. In nucleotides, the CDR3 is TGTGCCAGCAGCAATCCCCGCAGCTATAATTCACCCCTCCACTTT.

The chain joins TRBV9 to TRBJ1-2; 11 positions match TRBD1. Germline V lookup: CDR1 SGDLS, CDR2 YYNGEE. The CDR3 spans 16 residues. The V and J ends lost 4 bases and 4 bases, in that order; junction bases with no gene match: 9. The CDR3 DNA reads as TGTGCCAGCAGCACCGCCGGGACAGGGGGGATCTATGGCTACACCTTC. Translation: CASSTAGTGGIYGYTF.

The J gene is TRBJ1-2, the V gene TRBV2; TRBD1 might be the D (6 bases). The CDR3 length is 14 residues. V lost 6 bases, J lost 3 bases, and 14 bases lay in between. Germline loops: CDR1 SNHLY, CDR2 FYNNEI. The CDR3 DNA reads TGTGCCAGCAGGGGGGCCGGTGGGGACTATGGCTACACCTTC. This sequence encodes CASRGAGGDYGYTF.

In regard to this clone: This sample also contains other DNA sequences that code for the same CDR3. V and J are TRBV11-3 and TRBJ2-1, with D perhaps TRBD2 (6 bases). The length of the CDR3 is 14 residues. Germline values: CDR1 SGHNT, CDR2 YENEEA. Trimming stripped 1 base from V and 5 bases from J, with 9 bases between. CDR3 nucleotide sequence: TGTGCCAGCAGCTTAGCCGGACTAAACAATGAGCAGTTCTTC. This codes for CASSLAGLNNEQFF.

The count of this clone is one. This chain links TRBV27 with TRBJ2-2, with D uncertain. The CDR3 runs 14 residues. Germline CDR1 is MNHEY and CDR2 is SMNVEV (reference sequence). Trimming pared 3 bases from V and 3 bases from J, leaving 8 bases between. The CDR3 protein is CASSLWGDTGELFF. DNA of the CDR3: TGTGCCAGCAGTTTGTGGGGTGACACCGGGGAGCTGTTTTTT.

The V and J genes are TRBV4-3 and TRBJ2-1, with 11 bases aligning to TRBD2. V was clipped by 0 bases and J by 8 bases; unmatched bases: 6. Germline CDR1 LGHNA, CDR2 YSLEER. The CDR3 spans 16 residues. CDR3 sequence reads: CASSQDNSGGADEQFF. The CDR3 coding sequence is TGCGCCAGCAGCCAAGATAATAGCGGGGGGGCTGATGAGCAGTTCTTC.